These 28 T cell receptor beta chains were all obtained from the same sample, sequenced in a study of T cells in localized non-small cell lung cancer (dated by TCRdb to 2020 to 2021). Receptors were amplified or captured by the immunoSEQ multiplex PCR assay. TCRdb took over this immuneACCESS table, retaining in-frame rearrangements with V and J assigned. Such tables are incomplete; in checked studies, under half of the missing clones stem from an unresolved V gene, and the remainder is unexplained. This sample lists roughly 30,000 clones; under 95% were detected once. Jointly, the top ten make up 28% of the sample. Material: peripheral blood, obtained before any cancer treatment. The origin of the receptors is a female donor over 55 with stage I lung adenocarcinoma.

There are a few counts of this clone. V and J are TRBV2 and TRBJ1-5, with D perhaps TRBD1 (5 bases). Trimming shortened V by 6 bases and J by 3 bases, and 15 bases separated the two germline ends. Looked up from germline, CDR1 is SNHLY and CDR2 is FYNNEI. There are 15 residues in the CDR3. The CDR3 nucleotides are TGTGCCAGCAGCCGAGACGGACAAAACAATCAGCCCCAGCATTTT. This encodes CASSRDGQNNQPQHF.

The V and J genes are TRBV7-2 and TRBJ2-1; 11 bases map to TRBD2. This CDR3 contains 14 residues. Trimming at V came to 8 bases and at J to 10 bases, leaving 10 bases not matched to a gene. Germline V CDR1 and CDR2: SGHTA, FQGNSA. The CDR3: CASRPGLAVSEQFF. As DNA, the CDR3 is TGTGCCAGCCGCCCGGGACTAGCGGTATCGGAGCAGTTCTTC. Full variable domain (outside the CDR3, taken from reference TRBV7-2 and TRBJ2-1): GAGVSQSPSNKVTEKGKDVELRCDPISGHTALYWYRQSLGQGLEFLIYFQGNSAPDKSGLPSDRFSAERTGGSVSTLTIQRTQQEDSAVYLCASRPGLAVSEQFFGPGTRLTVL.

V gene TRBV28 combines with J gene TRBJ1-5; D may be TRBD1 (5 bases). Germline values: CDR1 MDHEN, CDR2 SYDVKM. CDR3 length equals 17 residues. The V gene lost 7 bases and the J gene lost 10 bases, with 29 bases spanning the gap. The CDR3, as DNA: TGTGCCAGCACCCAATCGAGGGGCACTACCCTCCCGCATCCCCAGCATTTT. It is translated as CASTQSRGTTLPHPQHF.

The V gene is TRBV5-1, the J gene TRBJ2-1, with no clear D. V was shortened by 0 bases and J by 7 bases, with 5 bases between the two germline ends. This CDR3 is built from 12 residues. Germline values: CDR1 SGHRS, CDR2 YFSETQ. The CDR3 sequence is CASSLVWNEQFF. The CDR3 bases are TGCGCCAGCAGCTTGGTCTGGAATGAGCAGTTCTTC.

V usage is TRBV25-1 and J usage is TRBJ2-3, with unresolved D. The CDR3 is 16 residues long. Germline assignment: CDR1 MGHDK and CDR2 SYGVNS. The germline V and J ends were trimmed by 4 bases and 1 base, with 15 bases remaining between them. This CDR3 reads CASSAGNQVGTDTQYF. The CDR3 DNA is TGTGCCAGCAGTGCGGGCAACCAAGTAGGCACAGATACGCAGTATTTT.

The chain recombines TRBV6-1 with TRBJ1-3; TRBD1 aligns across 7 bases. The germline CDR1 and CDR2 sequences are MNHNS and SASEGT. The CDR3 contains 18 residues. With 0 bases clipped from V and 1 base from J, the junction kept 9 bases outside the gene matches. The CDR3: CASSEARPDRASGNTIYF. In DNA, the CDR3 is TGTGCCAGCAGTGAAGCGCGCCCCGACAGGGCATCTGGAAACACCATATATTTT.

CDR3 DNA sequence: TGTGCCAGCAGTTACGTCGGGACAGGGGGCGAAAAACTGTTTTTT. The encoded protein is CASSYVGTGGEKLFF. V and J are TRBV6-5 and TRBJ1-4, with 12 bases identical to TRBD1. V shed 2 bases, J shed 8 bases, and the junction held 3 bases outside the gene matches. The CDR3 loop spans 15 amino acids. Per the germline V gene, CDR1 is MNHEY and CDR2 is SVGAGI.

The chain links TRBV29-1 to TRBJ1-2; D is ambiguous. In germline, CDR1 is SQVTM, CDR2 ANQGSEA. The CDR3 extends over 12 amino acids. V was trimmed by 3 bases and J by 6 bases, leaving 11 bases between them. The CDR3 is CSVDGSSDGYTF. DNA for the CDR3: TGCAGCGTTGATGGCAGCTCCGATGGCTACACCTTC.

This clone came up once. This chain links TRBV27 with TRBJ2-5, with TRBD2 identical over 13 bases. Germline-derived CDR1 and CDR2 are MNHEY and SMNVEV (reference sequence). The CDR3 covers 17 residues. V lost 9 bases, J lost 2 bases, and 12 bases stayed unmatched. CDR3 sequence reads: CASRAGTSGVKQETQYF. In nucleotides, the CDR3 is TGTGCCAGTCGGGCCGGGACTAGCGGGGTCAAGCAAGAGACCCAGTACTTC.

The chain carries TRBV29-1 and TRBJ1-4, with TRBD1 identical over 12 bases. Germline V gene lookup returns CDR1 SQVTM and CDR2 ANQGSEA. The CDR3 runs 13 residues. J gave up 9 bases and V 4 bases, and 3 bases lay outside the gene matches. The DNA of the CDR3 is TGCAGCGTTGGGGGGACAGGGGGCCAAAAACTGTTTTTT. Protein sequence: CSVGGTGGQKLFF. Supplemented by reference TRBV29-1 and TRBJ1-4, the full variable domain reads SAVISQKPSRDICQRGTSLTIQCQVDSQVTMMFWYRQQPGQSLTLIATANQGSEATYESGFVIDKFPISRPNLTFSTLTVSNMSPEDSSIYLCSVGGTGGQKLFFGSGTQLSVL.

This clone was counted once. The V gene is TRBV5-1, the J gene TRBJ1-2, with D hard to call. Germline V gene lookup returns CDR1 SGHRS and CDR2 YFSETQ. The CDR3 spans 21 residues. The germline V and J ends were trimmed by 7 bases and 1 base, with 35 bases remaining between them. CDR3 coding DNA: TGCGCCAGCGGACTTCCTGCTAGGGCAGTAACTACTTCGATCATTAACTATGGCTACACCTTC. It yields the protein CASGLPARAVTTSIINYGYTF.

This chain links TRBV19 with TRBJ1-5; no clear D. The V gene lost 2 bases and the J gene lost 1 base, with 12 bases spanning the gap. CDR1 and CDR2 (germline): LNHDA, SQIVND (reference sequence). CDR3 size: 16 residues. DNA for the CDR3: TGTGCCAGTAGTATATTGCCGGAGGTAAGCAATCAGCCCCAGCATTTT. It specifies CASSILPEVSNQPQHF.

The chain is built from TRBV30 and TRBJ1-1; D gene unclear. The ends were cut back, 0 bases at V and 10 bases at J, with 15 bases in the middle. CDR1 and CDR2 from the germline V gene are GTSNPN and SVGIG (reference sequence). CDR3 length: 13 residues. CDR3 coding DNA: TGTGCCTGGAGTGTTTTCGAGGAGGATGGAGCTTTCTTT. Amino acid sequence: CAWSVFEEDGAFF.

The rearrangement uses TRBV5-6 and TRBJ2-3; no reliable D call. V dropped 4 bases and J dropped 0 bases, with 6 bases sitting between them. This CDR3 is built from 13 residues. The V gene's germline CDR1 is SGHDT and CDR2 YYEEEE. The CDR3 DNA reads as TGTGCCAGCAGCACTCAAAGCACAGATACGCAGTATTTT. It codes for CASSTQSTDTQYF.

The CDR3 DNA reads as TGTGCCAGCAGCCAAGTTGGCGGGCCTTACGAGCAGTACTTC. Protein sequence: CASSQVGGPYEQYF. The rearrangement joins TRBV11-2 to TRBJ2-7; TRBD2 is a possible D gene (5 bases). V was clipped by 5 bases and J by 4 bases, with 15 bases between them. This CDR3 contains 14 residues. From germline, CDR1 is SGHAT and CDR2 FQNNGV.

The gene calls are TRBV20-1 and TRBJ2-5; no clear D. CDR3 length: 11 amino acids. The germline CDR1 and CDR2 sequences are DFQATT and SNEGSKA (reference sequence). Trimming took off 3 bases at V and 3 bases at J, with 5 bases between the two ends. Written as DNA, the CDR3 is TGCAGTGCTAGTTGGGAAGAGACCCAGTACTTC. It yields the protein CSASWEETQYF.

V is TRBV2 and J is TRBJ2-7; 9 bases align to TRBD1. With 11 bases clipped from V and 7 bases from J, the junction kept 15 bases outside the gene matches. The CDR3 has 14 amino acids. Germline CDR1 and CDR2: SNHLY and FYNNEI. CDR3 region: CAGARLQGAGEQYF. The DNA for the CDR3 is TGTGCCGGAGCAAGATTACAGGGGGCTGGTGAGCAGTACTTC.

This clone was found once. The gene calls are TRBV30 and TRBJ1-6; D gene uncertain. CDR1 GTSNPN and CDR2 SVGIG come from the germline V gene (reference sequence). The CDR3 covers 14 residues. V lost 0 bases, J lost 10 bases, and 13 bases lay in between. This chain's CDR3 is CAWSVMTSRSPLHF. The CDR3 nucleotides are TGTGCCTGGAGTGTAATGACCTCTCGGTCACCCCTCCACTTT.

V gene TRBV18 combines with J gene TRBJ1-4; D gene unclear. Trimming left V 3 bases short and J 6 bases short, with 2 bases between. The CDR3 covers 11 residues. From germline, CDR1 is KGHSH and CDR2 LQKENI. The CDR3 DNA is TGTGCCAGCTCACCGGATGAAAAACTGTTTTTT. Translated, it gives CASSPDEKLFF.

The chain employs TRBV29-1 and TRBJ2-6, with D tentatively TRBD1 or TRBD2 (5 bases each). Between the trimmed V and J ends, which lost 6 bases and 0 bases, there was a span of 15 bases. Per the germline V gene, CDR1 is SQVTM and CDR2 is ANQGSEA. CDR3 length: 16 amino acids. CDR3 loop: CSVAGTADSGANVLTF. DNA of the CDR3: TGCAGCGTCGCCGGGACGGCGGACTCTGGGGCCAACGTCCTGACTTTC.

This sequence joins TRBV5-4 and TRBJ2-5; 12 positions agree with TRBD1. CDR1 SGHNT and CDR2 YYREEE come from the germline V gene (reference sequence). The CDR3 extends over 16 amino acids. V shed 4 bases, J shed 2 bases, and the junction held 6 bases outside the gene matches. The chain's CDR3 is CASSIGTGGGQETQYF. CDR3 coding DNA: TGTGCCAGCAGCATTGGGACAGGGGGCGGTCAAGAGACCCAGTACTTC.

This sequence joins TRBV7-8 and TRBJ1-3; no definite D call. Between the trimmed V and J ends, which lost 1 base and 0 bases, there was a span of 7 bases. Germline V gene data show CDR1 as SGHVS and CDR2 as FQNEAQ. The CDR3 consists of 15 residues. CDR3 coding DNA: TGTGCCAGCAGCTTAGGGCGATTCTCTGGAAACACCATATATTTT. Translating it yields CASSLGRFSGNTIYF. Together with reference TRBV7-8 and TRBJ1-3, the CDR3 gives the full variable domain: GAGVSQSPRYKVAKRGQDVALRCDPISGHVSLFWYQQALGQGPEFLTYFQNEAQLDKSGLPSDRFFAERPEGSVSTLKIQRTQQEDSAVYLCASSLGRFSGNTIYFGEGSWLTVV.

This chain uses TRBV5-6 with TRBJ1-3; perhaps TRBD1 as D (5 bases). Germline CDR1 SGHDT, CDR2 YYEEEE. V lost 1 base, J lost 0 bases, and 8 bases lay in between. This CDR3 spans 15 amino acids. The CDR3 loop reads CASSLRQISGNTIYF. The CDR3 nucleotides read TGTGCCAGCAGCTTGAGACAGATCTCTGGAAACACCATATATTTT. The entire variable domain, with the rest obtained from reference TRBV5-6 and TRBJ1-3, is as follows: DAGVTQSPTHLIKTRGQQVTLRCSPKSGHDTVSWYQQALGQGPQFIFQYYEEEERQRGNFPDRFSGHQFPNYSSELNVNALLLGDSALYLCASSLRQISGNTIYFGEGSWLTVV.

V and J are TRBV5-6 and TRBJ1-1; no firm D call. Germline V gene data show CDR1 as SGHDT and CDR2 as YYEEEE. The V end lost 4 bases, the J end lost 1 base, and 11 bases lay between the germline ends. The CDR3 loop spans 14 amino acids. The CDR3 bases are TGTGCCAGCAGCCATCGTAGGGAGAACACTGAAGCTTTCTTT. This codes for CASSHRRENTEAFF.

The chain carries TRBV18 and TRBJ2-7; no firm D call. V was clipped by 3 bases and J by 0 bases, with 9 bases between them. This CDR3 contains 14 residues. CDR1 and CDR2 (germline): KGHSH, LQKENI. CDR3 residues: CASSPPTLSYEQYF. The CDR3 DNA sequence: TGTGCCAGCTCACCCCCGACTCTCTCCTACGAGCAGTACTTC.

The chain is built from TRBV4-1 and TRBJ2-5; weak D call: TRBD1 (6 bases). V gave up 7 bases and J gave up 2 bases, with 17 bases separating them. Germline V gene data show CDR1 as MGHRA and CDR2 as YSYEKL. The CDR3 contains 15 residues. The CDR3: CASTPNPGQQETQYF. CDR3 bases: TGCGCCAGCACCCCCAACCCGGGACAACAAGAGACCCAGTACTTC.

This clone was detected once. V and J are TRBV5-8 and TRBJ1-6, with D maybe TRBD1 (6 bases). The CDR3 extends over 15 amino acids. V lost 7 bases, J lost 1 base, and 12 bases lay in between. Germline loops: CDR1 SGHTS, CDR2 YDEGEE. The CDR3 nucleotides read TGTGCCAGCGGGGGCGAGGGTTCCTATAATTCACCCCTCCACTTT. Its translation: CASGGEGSYNSPLHF. Based on the CDR3 plus reference TRBV5-8 and TRBJ1-6, the full variable domain is EAGVTQSPTHLIKTRGQQATLRCSPISGHTSVYWYQQALGLGLQFLLWYDEGEERNRGNFPPRFSGRQFPNYSSELNVNALELEDSALYLCASGGEGSYNSPLHFGNGTRLTVT.

The chain carries TRBV7-2 and TRBJ2-7, with 12 bases aligning to TRBD2. There are 19 residues in the CDR3. Trimming took 4 bases from V and 2 from J; bases not matched to a gene: 15. Germline CDR1 SGHTA, CDR2 FQGNSA. The CDR3 spells CASSSPRGRTSGTAYEQYF. The DNA for the CDR3 is TGTGCCAGCAGCTCCCCTAGAGGTAGGACTAGCGGGACTGCCTACGAGCAGTACTTC. Looking up the rest from reference TRBV7-2 and TRBJ2-7 gives the full variable domain: GAGVSQSPSNKVTEKGKDVELRCDPISGHTALYWYRQSLGQGLEFLIYFQGNSAPDKSGLPSDRFSAERTGGSVSTLTIQRTQQEDSAVYLCASSSPRGRTSGTAYEQYFGPGTRLTVT.